The clone carrying this T cell receptor (beta chain) was counted ten times or more. Its antigen is not identified. This entry belongs to a study of T cell clonality in common variable immunodeficiency. General study points: In common variable immunodeficiency, TCR beta chains reportedly carried fewer deletions and N-nucleotide insertions.

Measured with immunoSEQ multiplex PCR; TCRdb has only the in-frame clones, and not every one. The table lists about 34,000 clones, with no singletons. The sequence came from a human donor with common variable immunodeficiency. The source material was peripheral blood mononuclear cells.

CDR3 amino acids: CASSFGVRGNEKLFF. CDR3 DNA, as far as it was read: TGTGCCAGCAGTTTTGGTGTCAGAGGGAATGAAAAA. This chain uses TRBV27 with TRBJ1-4; D ambiguous. The read ends 3 residues shy of where the CDR3 ends; the end is completed using the germline J gene. This CDR3 comprises 15 residues. The V end was cut by 3 bases, the J end by 5 bases, with 13 bases between. Per the germline V gene, CDR1 is MNHEY and CDR2 is SMNVEV (reference sequence).